This section outlines one T cell receptor beta chain sequence together with its context. Antigen: not known. The sample belongs to a study of cytomegalovirus exposure and HLA in healthy donors. Findings of the study overall: In a later analysis, across HLA loci, associated TCR counts were highest for DRB1, lowest for HLA-C. Several of the most significant clusters were apparently associated with common viral pathogens in a later analysis. What was likely a sequencing artifact was a cluster of highly shared sequence variants.

PCR amplification relied on 60 Vbeta primers (plus 13 Jbeta primers). Libraries were prepared by immunoSEQ multiplex PCR; TCRdb keeps only in-frame clonotypes and omits some of them. The table has more than 140,000 clones, over 60% seen once. Germline loops: CDR1 LNHNV, CDR2 YYDKDF (reference sequence). CDR3 length: 16 residues. The V end lost 1 base, the J end lost 2 bases, and 11 bases lay between the germline ends. The donors, nominally healthy at sampling, likely had unrecorded immune exposures. The sequencing sample was made of PBMCs. The genes are TRBV15 and TRBJ2-2, with a possible D match to TRBD2 (6 bases). The clonotype was recovered from a woman aged 25-40 years in good health and CMV-seropositive. In DNA form, the CDR3 reads TGTGCCACCAGCAGAGGCGGGGTCTTAAACACCGGGGAGCTGTTTTTT. Its protein is CATSRGGVLNTGELFF.